The T cell receptor beta chain under discussion was sequenced for a study of T-cell memory formation after mild COVID-19. After removal of 4 bases from V and 7 bases from J, the junction contained 7 bases not matched to a gene. There are 14 residues in the CDR3. From germline, CDR1 is KGHSH and CDR2 LQKENI. One entry per CDR3 protein results from TCRdb running MiXCR on the 5' RACE reads. Of 530,000 or so distinct CDR3 sequences listed, roughly a sixth are singletons. The sequenced sample was PBMCs or a T cell subset sorted from them (not recorded which). The chain combines TRBV18 with TRBJ2-1; 7 nucleotides align to TRBD2. The TCR originated in an adult woman who had mild COVID-19 (a few samples of this study predate the infection). Cell type and time point are not known. CDR3 nucleotides: TGTGCCAGCTCACTCCAGCGGGGTGGGAATGAGCAGTTCTTC. This gives the protein CASSLQRGGNEQFF. Based on the CDR3 plus reference TRBV18 and TRBJ2-1, the full variable domain is NAGVMQNPRHLVRRRGQEARLRCSPMKGHSHVYWYRQLPEEGLKFMVYLQKENIIDESGMPKERFSAEFPKEGPSILRIQQVVRGDSAAYFCASSLQRGGNEQFFGPGTRLTVL.